These T cell receptor beta chains were read from a single sample in a study of post-analysis software for immune sequencing data. TCRdb passed the PCR reads through MiXCR, listing each CDR3 protein once. The data contain some 690,000 distinct CDR3 sequences, 25% to 30% of them singletons. The specimen was blood. These receptors were collected from a girl between 5 and 17 years old with multiple sclerosis. Each CDR3 is given with its conserved first and last residue. Each record gives: V gene, D gene, clone size, J gene, CDR3 DNA, CDR3 protein. The D gene is left open where the match is weak. Only part of the rows carry a size: once, few, many, or a class if the clone is expanded.

V: TRBV28; D: TRBD1; size: once; J: TRBJ1-1; DNA: TGTGCCAGCAGCCCGGGGACAGGGGAATTGGACACTGAAGCTTTCTTT; CDR3: CASSPGTGELDTEAFF
V: TRBV20-1; D: NA; size: NA; J: TRBJ2-1; DNA: TGCAGTGCTAGAGGGGGGAGCAGGCTGGTTGAGCAGTTCTTC; CDR3: CSARGGSRLVEQFF
V: TRBV27; D: NA; size: NA; J: TRBJ1-4; DNA: TGTGCCAGCAGTTTCGGCAGGAGGACTGAAAAACTGTTTTTT; CDR3: CASSFGRRTEKLFF
V: TRBV2; D: NA; size: NA; J: TRBJ2-1; DNA: TGTGCCAGCAGTGCGAGAGGCCCGTTGGGGTCCTACAATGAGCAGTTCTTC; CDR3: CASSARGPLGSYNEQFF
V: TRBV29-1; D: NA; size: NA; J: TRBJ1-5; DNA: TGCAGCGCCAGTTGGGGGCTTGGACAGCCCCAGCATTTT; CDR3: CSASWGLGQPQHF
V: TRBV5-1; D: TRBD2; size: once; J: TRBJ2-1; DNA: TGCGCCAGCAGTCGGGGGGATACCTACAATGAGCAGTTCTTC; CDR3: CASSRGDTYNEQFF
V: TRBV7-9; D: NA; size: NA; J: TRBJ2-1; DNA: TGTGCCAGCAGCAAGGGACTGGGGACGAATGAGCAGTTCTTC; CDR3: CASSKGLGTNEQFF
V: TRBV20-1; D: TRBD1; size: few; J: TRBJ2-5; DNA: TGCAGTGCTGGAGCCGCAGGACAGGGCGCCCAGTACTTC; CDR3: CSAGAAGQGAQYF
V: TRBV7-8; D: TRBD2; size: few; J: TRBJ2-3; DNA: TGTGCCAGCAGCTTAGTAGACGGTGCGGGAGGGCCAGATACGCAGTATTTT; CDR3: CASSLVDGAGGPDTQYF
V: TRBV20-1; D: NA; size: many; J: TRBJ2-1; DNA: TGCAGTGCTGAGATTGGCTACAATGAGCAGTTCTTC; CDR3: CSAEIGYNEQFF
V: TRBV2; D: NA; size: NA; J: TRBJ2-1; DNA: TGTGCCACGCAGGGATCCGAATGGGGGAATGAGCAGTTCTTC; CDR3: CATQGSEWGNEQFF
V: TRBV27; D: NA; size: NA; J: TRBJ2-5; DNA: TGTGCCAGCAGCCCCCCACTTGGGGCCGGAGAGACCCAGTACTTC; CDR3: CASSPPLGAGETQYF
V: TRBV7-2; D: TRBD1; size: NA; J: TRBJ2-5; DNA: TGTGCCAGCAGCTTAGCCGGCAGCGGGACAGGGTTGATGACCCAGTACTTC; CDR3: CASSLAGSGTGLMTQYF
V: TRBV20-1; D: TRBD1; size: NA; J: TRBJ2-5; DNA: TGCAGTGCCCCTGAGACTGACAGGGGGCTGCAGTACTTC; CDR3: CSAPETDRGLQYF
V: TRBV7-2; D: TRBD1; size: NA; J: TRBJ1-4; DNA: TGTGCCAGCAGCCTACGGACAGGTGATAATGAAAAACTGTTTTTT; CDR3: CASSLRTGDNEKLFF
V: TRBV20-1; D: TRBD2; size: NA; J: TRBJ2-7; DNA: TGCAGTGTAGGACGAGCGGGACCCTTCGCCGAGCAGTACTTC; CDR3: CSVGRAGPFAEQYF
V: TRBV29-1; D: TRBD1; size: NA; J: TRBJ1-1; DNA: TGCAGCGTTGGGGGGACAGGACAATCCTGGAACACTGAAGCTTTCTTT; CDR3: CSVGGTGQSWNTEAFF
V: TRBV29-1; D: NA; size: many; J: TRBJ2-7; DNA: TGCAGCGTTGAAAATCCCGTGGGCGTTGGGTACGAGCAGTACTTC; CDR3: CSVENPVGVGYEQYF
V: TRBV5-6; D: TRBD1; size: once; J: TRBJ1-1; DNA: TGTGCCAGCAGCTTGCCGGGACAGGGGCTCCCGAAAGCTTTCTTT; CDR3: CASSLPGQGLPKAFF
V: TRBV5-1; D: NA; size: few; J: TRBJ2-3; DNA: TGCGCCAGCACCTTAACCCCCGAGAGCACAGATACGCAGTATTTT; CDR3: CASTLTPESTDTQYF
V: TRBV7-9; D: NA; size: NA; J: TRBJ1-3; DNA: TGTGCCAGCAGCTTCGGCAGGGCCGGAAACACCATATATTTT; CDR3: CASSFGRAGNTIYF
V: TRBV7-2; D: NA; size: NA; J: TRBJ1-2; DNA: TGTGCCAGCAGCCTGGGTTACAGCGAACCCTCTAACTATGGCTACACCTTC; CDR3: CASSLGYSEPSNYGYTF
V: TRBV6-2/TRBV6-3; D: TRBD1; size: NA; J: TRBJ2-7; DNA: TGTGCCAGCGGACAGGGAAAACCTTACGAGCAGTACTTC; CDR3: CASGQGKPYEQYF
V: TRBV20-1; D: NA; size: once; J: TRBJ1-6; DNA: TGCAGTGCTAGCGCTTTGGGGGGCAATTCACCCCCCCACTTT; CDR3: CSASALGGNSPPHF
V: TRBV5-1; D: TRBD1; size: few; J: TRBJ2-5; DNA: TGCGCCAGCAGCCCGAGGACAGGGGAAAAGACCCAGTACTTC; CDR3: CASSPRTGEKTQYF
V: TRBV7-8; D: TRBD2; size: few; J: TRBJ2-1; DNA: TGTGCCAGCAGTTACGGACTAGCGGGAGGCCCCCGGTACAATGAGCAGTTCTTC; CDR3: CASSYGLAGGPRYNEQFF
V: TRBV4-3; D: NA; size: few; J: TRBJ1-5; DNA: TGCGCCAGCAGCCAAGCACACAGGGTGGTCAATCAGCCCCAGCATTTT; CDR3: CASSQAHRVVNQPQHF
V: TRBV5-1; D: TRBD1; size: many; J: TRBJ2-7; DNA: TGCGCCAGCAGCCCCAGGGGACAGAACTACGAGCAGTACTTC; CDR3: CASSPRGQNYEQYF
V: TRBV20-1; D: NA; size: NA; J: TRBJ2-7; DNA: TGCAGTGTCCCCGGGGCGGCGGGCTACGAGCAGTACTTC; CDR3: CSVPGAAGYEQYF
V: TRBV20-1; D: TRBD1; size: NA; J: TRBJ2-7; DNA: TGCGGTGTCCCCAGGGGGTCGACCTACGAGCAGTACTTC; CDR3: CGVPRGSTYEQYF
V: TRBV29-1; D: NA; size: NA; J: TRBJ1-5; DNA: TGCAGCGTTGGGACCGCCGATAGCAATCAGCCCCAGCATTTT; CDR3: CSVGTADSNQPQHF
V: TRBV24-1; D: TRBD1; size: NA; J: TRBJ1-5; DNA: TGTGCCACCCAAAACAGGGGGCGCGGGCAGCCCCAGCATTTT; CDR3: CATQNRGRGQPQHF
V: TRBV5-6; D: NA; size: many; J: TRBJ2-7; DNA: TGTGCCAGCAGCTTTGGCAGGGCATACGAGCAGTACTTC; CDR3: CASSFGRAYEQYF
V: TRBV15; D: NA; size: few; J: TRBJ1-1; DNA: TGTGCCACCAGCGAAGGACGTCGATATAGCACTGAAGCTTTCTTT; CDR3: CATSEGRRYSTEAFF
V: TRBV12-3/TRBV12-4; D: NA; size: few; J: TRBJ1-6; DNA: TGTGCCAGCAGTCCTCAGACCATGTACCAGAATTCACCCCTCCACTTT; CDR3: CASSPQTMYQNSPLHF
V: TRBV20-1; D: NA; size: NA; J: TRBJ1-6; DNA: TGCAGTGCTAAGCCCTCTCCGGTTTCACCCCTCCACTTT; CDR3: CSAKPSPVSPLHF
V: TRBV12-3/TRBV12-4; D: TRBD1; size: few; J: TRBJ2-3; DNA: TGTGCCAGCAGTCGCGGACAGGGAACAGATACGCAGTATTTT; CDR3: CASSRGQGTDTQYF
V: TRBV13; D: TRBD1; size: NA; J: TRBJ2-5; DNA: TGTGCCAGCAGCATGGGACAGCCCCCAGAGACCCAGTACTTC; CDR3: CASSMGQPPETQYF
V: TRBV7-2; D: TRBD1; size: few; J: TRBJ2-7; DNA: TGTGCCAGCAGCTTAGCCCCAACCGGGACAGGGGGCGACGAGCAGTACTTC; CDR3: CASSLAPTGTGGDEQYF
V: TRBV20-1; D: TRBD1; size: NA; J: TRBJ1-1; DNA: TGCAGTGCTCGACAGGGACCTCTCGGCACTGAAGCTTTCTTT; CDR3: CSARQGPLGTEAFF